This T cell receptor (beta chain) was obtained from a study of regulatory dendritic cells for organ transplantation. Study as a whole: Monocytes received vitamin D3 on days 0 and 4, IL-10 on day 4. Whole-study results and caveats: Between individuals, the alloreactive memory CD8+ T cell pool differed considerably. Memory CD8+ T cells were the most oligoclonal; naive cells were highly diverse. Regulatory dendritic cells appeared to expand memory CD8+ clones less than mature ones.

The V gene's germline CDR1 is ENHRY and CDR2 SYGVKD. V was cut by 7 bases and J by 7 bases, with 17 bases left in between. The CDR3 totals 13 residues. CFSE-labeled sorted T cells met regulatory or mature dendritic cells for 5 days. On this clone itself: Its antigen is as yet unknown.

Assay used: immunoSEQ multiplex PCR; TCRdb lists only in-frame clones, some missing. The repertoire holds about 11,000 clones, with 60% to 85% as singletons. This receptor was identified in a human donor in good health. Sequencing was done on a sample of memory CD4+ T cells from blood cultured with regulatory dendritic cells. Regarding subset: CD45RO+ memory T cells. This chain links TRBV10-3 with TRBJ2-7; D may be TRBD2 (6 bases). The DNA for the CDR3 is TGTGCCATCAAGGGGACCCCCGGGGGAGAGCAGTACTTC. It encodes CAIKGTPGGEQYF.